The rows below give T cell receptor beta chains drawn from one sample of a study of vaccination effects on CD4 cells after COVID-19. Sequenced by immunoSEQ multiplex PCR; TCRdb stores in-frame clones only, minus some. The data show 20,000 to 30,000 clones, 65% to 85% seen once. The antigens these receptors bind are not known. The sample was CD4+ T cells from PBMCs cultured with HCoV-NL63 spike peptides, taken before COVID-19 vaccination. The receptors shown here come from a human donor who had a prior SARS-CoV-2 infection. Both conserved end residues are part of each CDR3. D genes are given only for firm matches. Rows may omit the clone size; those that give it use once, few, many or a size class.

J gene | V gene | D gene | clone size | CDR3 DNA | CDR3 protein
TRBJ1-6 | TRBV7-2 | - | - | TGTGCCAGCAGCTTAGCCGCGGGTTTAGGAGTACCCCTCCACTTT | CASSLAAGLGVPLHF
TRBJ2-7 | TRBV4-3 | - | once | TGCGCCAGCAGCCAAAGATGGTCGGGGGATACCCACGAGCAGTACTTC | CASSQRWSGDTHEQYF
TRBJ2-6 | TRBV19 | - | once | TGTGCCAGTAGTATCGTCGGCAGGGGGGAGTCCAACGTCCTGACTTTC | CASSIVGRGESNVLTF
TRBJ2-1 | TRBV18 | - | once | TGTGCCAGCTCACCCATACAGGGGAGGAATGAGCAGTTCTTC | CASSPIQGRNEQFF
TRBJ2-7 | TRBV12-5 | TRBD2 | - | TGTGCTAGTGGTTTGCGTCTAGCGGGAGTCACGTACGAGCAGTACTTC | CASGLRLAGVTYEQYF
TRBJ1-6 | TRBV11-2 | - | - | TGTGCCAGCAGCTTAGACGGAGGGACACCCCTCCACTTT | CASSLDGGTPLHF
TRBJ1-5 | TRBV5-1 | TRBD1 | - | TGCGCCAGCAGCCACCGGGACAGGGTTCAAGGGTGTCAGCCCCAGCATTTT | CASSHRDRVQGCQPQHF
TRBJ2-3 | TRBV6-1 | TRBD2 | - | TGTGCCAGCAGTGTGTCGGTGCCTAGCGGGGGCGCGGATACGCAGTATTTT | CASSVSVPSGGADTQYF
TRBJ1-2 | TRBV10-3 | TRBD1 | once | TGTGCCATCAGTGACAGGGGGCTTGGCTACACCTTC | CAISDRGLGYTF
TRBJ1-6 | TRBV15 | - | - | TGTGCCACCAGCAGAGATCCGAATTCACCCCTCCACTTT | CATSRDPNSPLHF
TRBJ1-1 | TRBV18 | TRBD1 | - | TGTGCCAGTCGGAAGGACAGGGAGGACACTGAAGCTTTCTTT | CASRKDREDTEAFF
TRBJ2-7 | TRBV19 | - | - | TGTGCCAGTAGTGCCGGTTCCTACGAGCAGTACTTC | CASSAGSYEQYF
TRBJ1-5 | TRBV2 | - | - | TGTGCCAGCGTACCCTGGGGTGATCAGCCCCAGCATTTT | CASVPWGDQPQHF
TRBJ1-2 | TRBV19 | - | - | TGTGCCAGTAGTATCGGACAGCTCTATGGCTACACCTTC | CASSIGQLYGYTF
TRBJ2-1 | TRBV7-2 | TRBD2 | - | TGTGCCAGCAGTCGGACTAGTACCCACAATGAGCAGTTCTTC | CASSRTSTHNEQFF
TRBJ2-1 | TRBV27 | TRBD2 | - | TGTGCCAGCAGTCCCATGCTAGCGGATTACAATGAGCAGTTCTTC | CASSPMLADYNEQFF
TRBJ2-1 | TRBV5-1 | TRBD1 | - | TGCGCCAGCAGCATAGGGACAGGGGGCTACAATGAGCAGTTCTTC | CASSIGTGGYNEQFF
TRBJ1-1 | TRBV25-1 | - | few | TGTGCCAGCAGTGGTAGGATTGAAGCTTTCTTT | CASSGRIEAFF
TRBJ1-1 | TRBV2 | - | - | TGTGCCAGCAGAAAAGATACAGGGTATCCTGTGGGTAGCACTGAAGCTTTCTTT | CASRKDTGYPVGSTEAFF
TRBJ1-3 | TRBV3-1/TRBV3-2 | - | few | TGTGCCAGCAGCCGCCCGGGATCTACATTCTCTGGAAACACCATATATTTT | CASSRPGSTFSGNTIYF
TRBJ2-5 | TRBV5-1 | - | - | TGCGCCAGCAGAGGGTATCAAGGGGGGGGAGAGACCCAGTACTTC | CASRGYQGGGETQYF
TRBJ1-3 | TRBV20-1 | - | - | TGCAGTGCTAGATTCGGAGACACCATATATTTT | CSARFGDTIYF
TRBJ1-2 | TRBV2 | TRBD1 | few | TGTGCCAGGAGAATTAATAACAGGGGAATCTATGGCTACACCTTC | CARRINNRGIYGYTF
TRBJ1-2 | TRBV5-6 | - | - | TGTGCCAGCAGCTCGGACGGCCTCTCCCTGAGAGGCTACACCTTC | CASSSDGLSLRGYTF
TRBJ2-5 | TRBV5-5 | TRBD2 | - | TGTGCCAGCAGCTTGGTGCCTAGCGGGGTGGAGGAGACCCAGTACTTC | CASSLVPSGVEETQYF
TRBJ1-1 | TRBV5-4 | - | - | TGTGCCAGCAGCTTAGGTGGAGCGATGAACACTGAAGCTTTCTTT | CASSLGGAMNTEAFF
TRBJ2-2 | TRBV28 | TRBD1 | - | TGTGCCAGCAGTTTAAATCGGGGGACAGGTCTCACCGGGGAGCTGTTTTTT | CASSLNRGTGLTGELFF
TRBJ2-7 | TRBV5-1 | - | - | TGCGCCAGCAGCCTAGGGACGGTTAGCTCCTACGAGCAGTACTTC | CASSLGTVSSYEQYF
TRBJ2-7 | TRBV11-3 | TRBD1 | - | TGTGCCAGCAGCTTAGATCCCCCGGTCGGACAGGGCTACGAGCAGTACTTC | CASSLDPPVGQGYEQYF
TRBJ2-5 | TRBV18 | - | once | TGTGCCAGCTCACCAAGGGGAGAGACCCAGTACTTC | CASSPRGETQYF
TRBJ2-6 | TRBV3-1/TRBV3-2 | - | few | TGTGCCAGCAGCCGCCTTCTCCCCGGGGCCAACGTCCTGACTTTC | CASSRLLPGANVLTF
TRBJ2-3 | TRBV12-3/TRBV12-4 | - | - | TGTGCCAGCAGTTTGACCTCCGCAGATACGCAGTATTTT | CASSLTSADTQYF
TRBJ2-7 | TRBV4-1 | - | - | TGCGCCAGCAGCCAAGGCGACAGGCTAGGCGAGCAGTACTTC | CASSQGDRLGEQYF
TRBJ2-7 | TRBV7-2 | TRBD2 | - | TGTGCCAGCAGCCAATACGGGGGGAGCTCAGGGGAGCAGTACTTC | CASSQYGGSSGEQYF